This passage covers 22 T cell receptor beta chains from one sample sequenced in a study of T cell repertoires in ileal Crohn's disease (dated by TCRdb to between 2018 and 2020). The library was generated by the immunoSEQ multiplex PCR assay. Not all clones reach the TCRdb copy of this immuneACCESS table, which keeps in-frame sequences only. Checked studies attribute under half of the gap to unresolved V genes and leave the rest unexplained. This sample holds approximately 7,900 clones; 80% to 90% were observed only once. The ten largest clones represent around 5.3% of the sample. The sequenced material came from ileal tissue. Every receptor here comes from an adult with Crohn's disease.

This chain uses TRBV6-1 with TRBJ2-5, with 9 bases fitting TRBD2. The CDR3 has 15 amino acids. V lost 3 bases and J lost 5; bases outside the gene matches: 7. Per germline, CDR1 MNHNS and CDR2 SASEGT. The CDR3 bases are TGTGCCAGCAGTGACATGGGACTAGCCACGGAGACCCAGTACTTC. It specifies CASSDMGLATETQYF.

The DNA of the CDR3 is TGTGCCTGGAGTATTACAGGGGGAGGCAATCAGCCCCAGCATTTT. Translation gives CAWSITGGGNQPQHF. The V gene is TRBV30, the J gene TRBJ1-5; 8 positions agree with TRBD1. The junction had 5 bases not matched to a gene; V was cut back by 2 bases and J by 2 bases. Germline V gene lookup returns CDR1 GTSNPN and CDR2 SVGIG (reference sequence). The CDR3 is 15 amino acids.

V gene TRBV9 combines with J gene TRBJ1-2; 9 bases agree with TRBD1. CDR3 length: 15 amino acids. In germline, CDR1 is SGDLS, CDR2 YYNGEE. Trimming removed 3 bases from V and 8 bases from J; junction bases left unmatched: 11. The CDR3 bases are TGTGCCAGCAGCGAGATGGGACAGGGAGTGGAAGGCTACACCTTC. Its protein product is CASSEMGQGVEGYTF.

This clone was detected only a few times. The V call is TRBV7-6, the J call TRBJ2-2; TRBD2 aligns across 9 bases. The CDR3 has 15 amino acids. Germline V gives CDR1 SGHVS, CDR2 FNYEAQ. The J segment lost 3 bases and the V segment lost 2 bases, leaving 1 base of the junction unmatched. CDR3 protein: CASSLLAGDTGELFF. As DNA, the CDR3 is TGTGCCAGCAGCTTATTAGCGGGAGACACCGGGGAGCTGTTTTTT.

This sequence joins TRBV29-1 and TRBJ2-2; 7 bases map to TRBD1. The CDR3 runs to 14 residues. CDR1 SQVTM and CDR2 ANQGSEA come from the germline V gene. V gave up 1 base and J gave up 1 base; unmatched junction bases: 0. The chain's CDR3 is CSVEGQGNTGELFF. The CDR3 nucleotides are TGCAGCGTTGAAGGACAGGGGAACACCGGGGAGCTGTTTTTT.

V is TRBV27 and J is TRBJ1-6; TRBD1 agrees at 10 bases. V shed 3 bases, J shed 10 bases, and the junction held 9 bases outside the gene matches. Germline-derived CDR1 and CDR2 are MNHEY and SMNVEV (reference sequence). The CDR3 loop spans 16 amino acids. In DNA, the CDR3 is TGTGCCAGCAGTTTCTCCTGGACAGGGGGAGGCTCACCCCTCCACTTT. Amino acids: CASSFSWTGGGSPLHF.

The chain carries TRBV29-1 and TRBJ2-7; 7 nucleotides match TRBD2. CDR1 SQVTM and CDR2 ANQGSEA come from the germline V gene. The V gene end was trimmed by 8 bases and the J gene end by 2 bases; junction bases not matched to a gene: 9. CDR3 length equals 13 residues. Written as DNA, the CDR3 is TGCAGCTTCGGGGGGATATCCCCCTACGAGCAGTACTTC. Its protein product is CSFGGISPYEQYF.

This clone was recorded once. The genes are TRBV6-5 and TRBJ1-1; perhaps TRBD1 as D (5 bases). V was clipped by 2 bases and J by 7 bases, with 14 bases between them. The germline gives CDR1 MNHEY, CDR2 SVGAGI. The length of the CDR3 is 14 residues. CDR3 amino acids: CASSYGGTGGEAFF. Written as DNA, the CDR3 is TGTGCCAGCAGTTACGGGGGGACCGGCGGTGAAGCTTTCTTT.

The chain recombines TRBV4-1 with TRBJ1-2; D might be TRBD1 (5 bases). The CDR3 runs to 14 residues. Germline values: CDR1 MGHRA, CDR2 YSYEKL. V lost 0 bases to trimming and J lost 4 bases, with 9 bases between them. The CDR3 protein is CASSQENRPYGYTF. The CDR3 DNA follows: TGCGCCAGCAGCCAAGAAAACAGGCCCTATGGCTACACCTTC.

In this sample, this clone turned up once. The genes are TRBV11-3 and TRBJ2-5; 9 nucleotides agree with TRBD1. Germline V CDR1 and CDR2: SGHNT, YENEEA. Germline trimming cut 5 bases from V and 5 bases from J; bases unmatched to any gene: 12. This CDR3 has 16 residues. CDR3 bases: TGTGCCAGCAGCCCCTCCGGGACAGGGAGGTTGGAGACCCAGTACTTC. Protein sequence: CASSPSGTGRLETQYF.

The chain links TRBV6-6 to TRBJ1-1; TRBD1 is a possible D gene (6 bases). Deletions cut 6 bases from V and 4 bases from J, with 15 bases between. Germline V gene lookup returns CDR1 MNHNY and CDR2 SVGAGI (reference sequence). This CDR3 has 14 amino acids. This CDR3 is CASRLQGVSTEAFF. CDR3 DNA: TGTGCCAGCAGGCTACAGGGAGTCAGCACTGAAGCTTTCTTT.

The CDR3 DNA follows: TGTGCCACCAGCAGAGGGGAGGCTAGCGAGCAGTACTTC. This gives the protein CATSRGEASEQYF. The J gene is TRBJ2-7, the V gene TRBV15, with a weak D call TRBD2 (6 bases). The V gene lost 1 base and the J gene lost 6 bases, with 10 bases spanning the gap. The CDR3 loop spans 13 amino acids. The germline gives CDR1 LNHNV, CDR2 YYDKDF (reference sequence).

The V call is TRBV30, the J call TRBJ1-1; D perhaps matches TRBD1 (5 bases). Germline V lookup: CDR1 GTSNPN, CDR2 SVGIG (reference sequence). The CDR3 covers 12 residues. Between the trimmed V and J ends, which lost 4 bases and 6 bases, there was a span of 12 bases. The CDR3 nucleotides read TGTGCCTGGACCTCCGAACAGGCTGAAGCTTTCTTT. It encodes CAWTSEQAEAFF. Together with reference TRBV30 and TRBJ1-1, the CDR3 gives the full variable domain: SQTIHQWPATLVQPVGSPLSLECTVEGTSNPNLYWYRQAAGRGLQLLFYSVGIGQISSEVPQNLSASRPQDRQFILSSKKLLLSDSGFYLCAWTSEQAEAFFGQGTRLTVV.

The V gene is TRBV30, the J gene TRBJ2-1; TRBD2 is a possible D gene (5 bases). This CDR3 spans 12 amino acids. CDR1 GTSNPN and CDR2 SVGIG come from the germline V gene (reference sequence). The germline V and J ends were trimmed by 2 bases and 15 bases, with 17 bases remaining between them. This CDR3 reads CAWSPPGGPAFF. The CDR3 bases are TGTGCCTGGAGTCCCCCTGGCGGGCCAGCGTTCTTC.

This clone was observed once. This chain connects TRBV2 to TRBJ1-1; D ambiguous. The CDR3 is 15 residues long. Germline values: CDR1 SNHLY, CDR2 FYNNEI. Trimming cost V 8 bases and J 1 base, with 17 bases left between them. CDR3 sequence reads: CASVTIVRPNTEAFF. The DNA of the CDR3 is TGTGCCAGCGTAACTATCGTCCGGCCGAACACTGAAGCTTTCTTT.

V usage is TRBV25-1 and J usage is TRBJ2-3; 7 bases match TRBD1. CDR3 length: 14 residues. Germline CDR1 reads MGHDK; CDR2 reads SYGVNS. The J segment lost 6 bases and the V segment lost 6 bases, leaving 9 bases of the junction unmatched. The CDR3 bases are TGTGCCAGCAGCGAAGCAGGGGGTAGCGATACGCAGTATTTT. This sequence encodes CASSEAGGSDTQYF.

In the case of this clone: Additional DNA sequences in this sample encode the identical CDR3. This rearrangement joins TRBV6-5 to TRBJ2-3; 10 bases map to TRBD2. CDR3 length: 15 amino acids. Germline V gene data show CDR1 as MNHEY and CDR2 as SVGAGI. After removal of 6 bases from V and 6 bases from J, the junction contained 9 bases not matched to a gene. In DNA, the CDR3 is TGTGCCAGCAGCCCTCTAGCGGGAGAATGGGATACGCAGTATTTT. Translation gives CASSPLAGEWDTQYF.

CDR3 in amino acids: CASSTLQATYEQYF. CDR3 nucleotide sequence: TGTGCCAGTAGTACTCTTCAGGCGACCTACGAGCAGTACTTC. V is TRBV19 and J is TRBJ2-7; D is undetermined. Per the germline V gene, CDR1 is LNHDA and CDR2 is SQIVND (reference sequence). Between the trimmed V and J ends, which lost 4 bases and 2 bases, there was a span of 12 bases. CDR3 size: 14 residues.

The CDR3: CAWSVMRGEAFF. The CDR3 DNA follows: TGTGCCTGGAGTGTAATGCGCGGTGAAGCTTTCTTT. The chain uses TRBV30 and TRBJ1-1; no clear D. CDR3 length: 12 residues. Trimming shortened V by 0 bases and J by 7 bases, and 9 bases separated the two germline ends. CDR1 is GTSNPN and CDR2 is SVGIG in the germline V gene (reference sequence).

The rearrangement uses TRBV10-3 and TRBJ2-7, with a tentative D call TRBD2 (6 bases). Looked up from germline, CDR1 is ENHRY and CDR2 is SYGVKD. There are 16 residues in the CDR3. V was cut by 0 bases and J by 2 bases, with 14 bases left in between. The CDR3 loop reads CAISESGGRGTYEQYF. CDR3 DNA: TGTGCCATCAGTGAGTCTGGGGGGAGAGGGACCTACGAGCAGTACTTC.

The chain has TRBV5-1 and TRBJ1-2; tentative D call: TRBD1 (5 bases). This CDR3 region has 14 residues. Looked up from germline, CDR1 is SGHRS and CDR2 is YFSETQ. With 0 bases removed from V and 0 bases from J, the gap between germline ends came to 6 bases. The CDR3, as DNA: TGCGCCAGCAGCTTGGACAGGCCTAACTATGGCTACACCTTC. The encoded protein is CASSLDRPNYGYTF.

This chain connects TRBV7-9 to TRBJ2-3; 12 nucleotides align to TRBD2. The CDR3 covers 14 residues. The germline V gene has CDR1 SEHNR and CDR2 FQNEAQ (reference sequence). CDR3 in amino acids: CGSSGRASTDTQYF. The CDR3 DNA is TGTGGGTCTAGCGGGAGGGCTAGCACAGATACGCAGTATTTT.